The TCR beta chain under discussion was sequenced for a study of shared clonotypes between healthy human individuals. A remark on this clone: With a far larger clone one base away, a read error is the likely cause. The sample carries other DNA sequences with the same CDR3.

Germline CDR1 is SEHNR and CDR2 is FQNEAQ (reference sequence). V lost 4 bases to trimming and J lost 2 bases, with 10 bases between them. The CDR3 has 14 residues. DNA from unsorted PBMC was sequenced on ten immunoSEQ deep assay plates. Method: immunoSEQ multiplex PCR; TCRdb's copy keeps in-frame clones and lacks some. The data contain 550,000 to 600,000 clones, roughly 79% of them singletons. This sequence originates from a middle-aged woman in good health. Some clones in this sample may be carry-over from other donors' samples. Sequencing was done on a sample of PBMCs. The chain couples TRBV7-9 to TRBJ2-3; perhaps TRBD2 as D (5 bases). The DNA for the CDR3 is TGTGCCAGCAGCTCCAGCGGCTCCACAGATACGCAGTATTTT. This codes for CASSSSGSTDTQYF.